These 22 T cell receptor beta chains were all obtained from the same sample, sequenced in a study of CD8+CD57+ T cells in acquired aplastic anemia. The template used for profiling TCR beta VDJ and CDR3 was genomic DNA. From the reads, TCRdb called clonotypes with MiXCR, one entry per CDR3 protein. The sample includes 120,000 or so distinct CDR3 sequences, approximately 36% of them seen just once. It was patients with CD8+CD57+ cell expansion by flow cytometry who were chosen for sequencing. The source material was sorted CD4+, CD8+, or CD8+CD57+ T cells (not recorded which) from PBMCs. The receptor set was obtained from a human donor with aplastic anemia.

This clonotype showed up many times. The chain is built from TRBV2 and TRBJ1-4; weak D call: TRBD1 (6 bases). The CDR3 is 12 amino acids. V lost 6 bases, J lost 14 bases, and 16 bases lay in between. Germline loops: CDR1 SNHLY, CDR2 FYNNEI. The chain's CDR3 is CASRRGTHLLFF. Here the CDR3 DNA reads TGTGCCAGCAGGAGGGGGACTCATCTTCTGTTTTTT.

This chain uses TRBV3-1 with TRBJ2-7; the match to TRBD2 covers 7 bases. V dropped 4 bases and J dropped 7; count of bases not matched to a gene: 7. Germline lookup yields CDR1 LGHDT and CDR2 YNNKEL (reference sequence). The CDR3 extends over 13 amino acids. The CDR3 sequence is CASSPGRDSEQYF. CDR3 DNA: TGTGCCAGCAGCCCTGGGAGGGATTCGGAGCAGTACTTC.

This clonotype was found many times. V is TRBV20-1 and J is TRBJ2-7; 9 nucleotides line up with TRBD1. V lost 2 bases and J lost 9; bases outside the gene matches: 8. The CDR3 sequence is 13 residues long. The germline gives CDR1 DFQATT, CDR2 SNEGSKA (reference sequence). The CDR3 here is CSARSGTGYTQYF. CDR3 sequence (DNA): TGCAGTGCTAGATCCGGGACAGGGTACACGCAGTACTTC.

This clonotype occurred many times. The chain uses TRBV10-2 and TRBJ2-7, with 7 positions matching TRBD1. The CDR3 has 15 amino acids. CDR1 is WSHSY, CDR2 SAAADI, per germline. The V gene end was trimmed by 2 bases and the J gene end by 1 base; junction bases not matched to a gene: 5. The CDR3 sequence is CASSEPRGQSYEQYF. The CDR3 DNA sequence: TGCGCCAGCAGTGAGCCCCGGGGACAGTCCTACGAGCAGTACTTC.

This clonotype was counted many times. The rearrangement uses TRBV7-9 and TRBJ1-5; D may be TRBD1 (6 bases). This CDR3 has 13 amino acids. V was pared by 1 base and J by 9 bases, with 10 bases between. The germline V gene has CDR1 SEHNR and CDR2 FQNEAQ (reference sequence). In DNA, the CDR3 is TGTGCCAGCAGCTTAGAGGGGGATCGGCCCCAGCATTTT. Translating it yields CASSLEGDRPQHF.

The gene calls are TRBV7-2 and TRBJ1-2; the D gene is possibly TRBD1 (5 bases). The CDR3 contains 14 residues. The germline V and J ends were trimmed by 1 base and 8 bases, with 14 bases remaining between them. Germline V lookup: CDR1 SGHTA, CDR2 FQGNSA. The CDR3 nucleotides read TGTGCCAGCAGCTTAGAGGGGTCTTGGCGGGGCTACACCTTC. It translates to CASSLEGSWRGYTF.

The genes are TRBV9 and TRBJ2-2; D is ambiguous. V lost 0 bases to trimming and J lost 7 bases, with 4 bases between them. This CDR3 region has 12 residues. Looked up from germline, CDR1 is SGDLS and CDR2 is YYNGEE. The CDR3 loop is CASSVAIGELFF. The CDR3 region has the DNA TGTGCCAGCAGCGTAGCTATCGGGGAGCTGTTTTTT.

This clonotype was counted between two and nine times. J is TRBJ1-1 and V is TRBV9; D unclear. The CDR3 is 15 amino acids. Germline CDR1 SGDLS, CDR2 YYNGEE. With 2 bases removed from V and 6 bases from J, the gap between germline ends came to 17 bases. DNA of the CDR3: TGTGCCAGCAGCGTTCTGACCCGACTCACCGCTGAAGCTTTCTTT. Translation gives CASSVLTRLTAEAFF.

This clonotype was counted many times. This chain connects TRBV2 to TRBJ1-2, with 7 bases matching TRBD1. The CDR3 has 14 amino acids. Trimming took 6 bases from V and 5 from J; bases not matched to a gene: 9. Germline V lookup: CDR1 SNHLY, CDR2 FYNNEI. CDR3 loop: CASSAGTEIYGYTF. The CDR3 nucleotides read TGTGCCAGCAGCGCCGGGACAGAGATTTATGGCTACACCTTC. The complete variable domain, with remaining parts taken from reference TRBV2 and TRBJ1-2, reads EPEVTQTPSHQVTQMGQEVILRCVPISNHLYFYWYRQILGQKVEFLVSFYNNEISEKSEIFDDQFSVERPDGSNFTLKIRSTKLEDSAMYFCASSAGTEIYGYTFGSGTRLTVV.

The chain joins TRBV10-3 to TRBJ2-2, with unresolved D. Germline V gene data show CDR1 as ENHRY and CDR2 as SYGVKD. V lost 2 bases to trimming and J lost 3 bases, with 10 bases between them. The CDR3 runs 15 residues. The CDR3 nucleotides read TGTGCCATCAGTGAGCTTGCGGCAGACACCGGGGAGCTGTTTTTT. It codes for CAISELAADTGELFF.

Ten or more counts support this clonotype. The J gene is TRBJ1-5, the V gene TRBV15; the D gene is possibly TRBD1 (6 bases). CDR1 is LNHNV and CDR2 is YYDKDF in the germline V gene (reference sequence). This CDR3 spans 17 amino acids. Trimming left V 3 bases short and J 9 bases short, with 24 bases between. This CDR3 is CATSSVPGAPRQSPQHF. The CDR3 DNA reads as TGTGCCACCAGCAGCGTACCAGGGGCTCCGCGACAGTCGCCCCAGCATTTT.

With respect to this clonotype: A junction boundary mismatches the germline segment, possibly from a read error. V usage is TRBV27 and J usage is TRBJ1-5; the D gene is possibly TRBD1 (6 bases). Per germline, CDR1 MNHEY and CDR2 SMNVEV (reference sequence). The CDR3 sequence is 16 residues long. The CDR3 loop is CASSSTTGHSDQPQHF. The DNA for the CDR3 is TGTGCCAGCAGTTCAACGACAGGCCATAGCGATCAGCCCCAGCATTTT.

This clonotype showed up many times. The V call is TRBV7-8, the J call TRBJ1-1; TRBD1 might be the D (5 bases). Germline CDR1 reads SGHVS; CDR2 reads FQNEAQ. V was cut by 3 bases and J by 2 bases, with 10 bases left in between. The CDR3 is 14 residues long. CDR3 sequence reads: CASSFDRYNTEAFF. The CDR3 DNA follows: TGTGCCAGCAGCTTCGACAGATATAACACTGAAGCTTTCTTT.

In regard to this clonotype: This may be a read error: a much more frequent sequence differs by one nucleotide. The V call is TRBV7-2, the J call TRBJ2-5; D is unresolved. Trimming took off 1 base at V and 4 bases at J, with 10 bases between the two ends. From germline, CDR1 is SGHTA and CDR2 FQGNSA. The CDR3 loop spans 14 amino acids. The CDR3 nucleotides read TGTGCCAGCAGCTTAGTTTGTTTTGGAGAGACCCAGTACTTC. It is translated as CASSLVCFGETQYF.

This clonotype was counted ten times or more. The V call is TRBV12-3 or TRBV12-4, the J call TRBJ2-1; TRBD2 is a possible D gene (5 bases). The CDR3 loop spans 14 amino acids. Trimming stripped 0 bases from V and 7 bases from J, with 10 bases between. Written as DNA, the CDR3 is TGTGCCAGCAGTTTAGCGAGGAGGAAGAATGAGCAGTTCTTC. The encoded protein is CASSLARRKNEQFF.

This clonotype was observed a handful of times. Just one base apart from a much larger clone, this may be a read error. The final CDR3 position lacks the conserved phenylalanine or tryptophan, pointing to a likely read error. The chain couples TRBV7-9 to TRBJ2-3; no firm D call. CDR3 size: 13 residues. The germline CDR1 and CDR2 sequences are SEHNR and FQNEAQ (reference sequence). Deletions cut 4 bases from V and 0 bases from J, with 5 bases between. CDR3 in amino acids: CASSYSSTDTQYL. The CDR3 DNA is TGTGCCAGCAGCTACTCTAGCACAGATACGCAGTATCTT.

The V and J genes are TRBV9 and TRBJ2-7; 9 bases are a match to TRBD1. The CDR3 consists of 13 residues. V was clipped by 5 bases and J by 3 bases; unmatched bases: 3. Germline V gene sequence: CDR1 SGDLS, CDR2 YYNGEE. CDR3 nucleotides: TGTGCCAGCAGACTGACAGGGGGCTACGAGCAGTACTTC. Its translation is CASRLTGGYEQYF.

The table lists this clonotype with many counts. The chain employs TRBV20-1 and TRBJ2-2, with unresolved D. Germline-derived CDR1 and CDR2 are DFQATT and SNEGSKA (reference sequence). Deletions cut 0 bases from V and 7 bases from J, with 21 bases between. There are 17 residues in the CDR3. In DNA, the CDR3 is TGCAGTGCTAGAGATCAATCGACGGTGGGGTGGATCGGGGAGCTGTTTTTT. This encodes CSARDQSTVGWIGELFF.

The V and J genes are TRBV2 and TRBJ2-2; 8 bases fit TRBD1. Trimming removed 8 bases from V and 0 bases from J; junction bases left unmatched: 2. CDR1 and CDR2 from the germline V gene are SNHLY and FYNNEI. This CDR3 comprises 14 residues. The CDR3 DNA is TGTGCCAGCTCGGGACAGGCGAACACCGGGGAGCTGTTTTTT. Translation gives CASSGQANTGELFF.

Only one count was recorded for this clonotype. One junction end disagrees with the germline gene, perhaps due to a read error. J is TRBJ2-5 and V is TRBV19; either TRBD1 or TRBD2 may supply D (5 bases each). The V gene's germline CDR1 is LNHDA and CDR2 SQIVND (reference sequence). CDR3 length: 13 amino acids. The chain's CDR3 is CASSPGRQETQHF. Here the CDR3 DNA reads TGTGCCAGTAGTCCGGGACGCCAAGAGACCCAGCACTTC.

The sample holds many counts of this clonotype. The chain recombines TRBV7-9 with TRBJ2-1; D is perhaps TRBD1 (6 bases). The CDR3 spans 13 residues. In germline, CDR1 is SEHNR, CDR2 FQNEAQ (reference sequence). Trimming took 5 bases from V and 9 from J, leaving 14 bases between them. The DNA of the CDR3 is TGTGCCAGCAGCGGGCGGACAGTAACTGAGCAGTTCTTC. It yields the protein CASSGRTVTEQFF.

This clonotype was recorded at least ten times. The CDR3 is CASSLGEVAMDGYTF. The DNA of the CDR3 is TGTGCCAGCAGCTTGGGGGAGGTGGCTATGGATGGCTACACCTTC. The V call is TRBV7-9, the J call TRBJ1-2, with D tentatively TRBD1 (5 bases). The V gene's germline CDR1 is SEHNR and CDR2 FQNEAQ (reference sequence). This CDR3 comprises 15 residues. V was cut by 3 bases and J by 6 bases, with 17 bases left in between. The full variable domain, with the rest looked up from reference TRBV7-9 and TRBJ1-2, is DTGVSQNPRHKITKRGQNVTFRCDPISEHNRLYWYRQTLGQGPEFLTYFQNEAQLEKSRLLSDRFSAERPKGSFSTLEIQRTEQGDSAMYLCASSLGEVAMDGYTFGSGTRLTVV.